Below, 26 T cell receptor beta chains from the same sample are listed, as sequenced in a study of T-cell reconstitution after alpha-beta-depleted transplantation in children. A TCRbeta library incorporating unique molecular identifiers was prepared. TCRdb independently ran MiXCR on the PCR reads; one entry per CDR3 protein. Found here are a few hundred thousand distinct CDR3 sequences, 11% of them singletons; the top ten hold roughly 27%. The sample was PBMCs, taken before TCRalphabeta/CD19-depleted stem cell transplant. The receptors derive from a child under three years old with acute myeloid leukemia, due to receive a stem cell transplant.

Ten or more counts support this clonotype. The chain is built from TRBV12-3 or TRBV12-4 and TRBJ1-2, with 8 bases matching TRBD1. The length of the CDR3 is 13 residues. The ends lost 6 bases at V and 4 bases at J; junction bases unmatched: 4. The DNA for the CDR3 is TGTGCCAGCAGAGAGGGACAGGCCTATGGCTACACCTTC. Residues: CASREGQAYGYTF.

The chain uses TRBV20-1 and TRBJ1-1; a weak D match, TRBD1 (5 bases). Germline CDR1 DFQATT, CDR2 SNEGSKA (reference sequence). CDR3 length: 14 amino acids. V was shortened by 0 bases and J by 3 bases, with 11 bases between the two germline ends. The DNA of the CDR3 is TGCAGTGCTAGAGATCAAGGGGTCGACACTGAAGCTTTCTTT. Its translation: CSARDQGVDTEAFF.

This clonotype has ten or more counts. CDR3 coding DNA: TGCGCCAGTGACAGGGGGCGAATAGGAGAGACCCAGTACTTC. It is translated as CASDRGRIGETQYF. The chain combines TRBV5-1 with TRBJ2-5, with 10 positions matching TRBD1. The CDR3 runs 14 residues. Germline assignment: CDR1 SGHRS and CDR2 YFSETQ. V lost 8 bases, J lost 4 bases, and 8 bases stayed unmatched.

The table lists this clonotype with many counts. The chain employs TRBV20-1 and TRBJ1-1; TRBD1 is a possible D gene (5 bases). The CDR3 length is 12 residues. Per the germline V gene, CDR1 is DFQATT and CDR2 is SNEGSKA (reference sequence). V was cut by 0 bases and J by 8 bases, with 10 bases left in between. The CDR3 here is CSARDQTVEAFF. The CDR3 DNA reads as TGCAGTGCTAGAGATCAGACAGTCGAAGCTTTCTTT.

Many counts were recorded for this clonotype. The V gene is TRBV5-1, the J gene TRBJ1-2, with 8 bases that match TRBD1. The CDR3 has 13 residues. Germline lookup yields CDR1 SGHRS and CDR2 YFSETQ. The J segment lost 6 bases and the V segment lost 5 bases, leaving 6 bases of the junction unmatched. The CDR3 loop reads CASSSTGDHGYTF. Written as DNA, the CDR3 is TGCGCCAGCAGTTCGACAGGGGACCATGGCTACACCTTC.

This clonotype was seen ten or more times. The V gene is TRBV19, the J gene TRBJ2-2; no firm D call. The CDR3 sequence is 15 residues long. Trimming took 4 bases from V and 0 from J, leaving 9 bases between them. Germline lookup yields CDR1 LNHDA and CDR2 SQIVND (reference sequence). The CDR3 loop is CASSKVLTNTGELFF. The DNA of the CDR3 is TGTGCCAGTAGTAAGGTCCTTACGAACACCGGGGAGCTGTTTTTT.

J is TRBJ2-6 and V is TRBV29-1; 9 bases are shared with TRBD1. The CDR3 loop spans 15 amino acids. Germline CDR1 is SQVTM and CDR2 is ANQGSEA. The junction had 5 bases not matched to a gene; V was cut back by 4 bases and J by 4 bases. CDR3 nucleotides: TGCAGCGTTGTCTGGACAGGGGTCGGGGCCAACGTCCTGACTTTC. It translates to CSVVWTGVGANVLTF.

With respect to this clonotype: A clone one base away is much larger, so this may be a read error. The chain uses TRBV2 and TRBJ2-5; D is perhaps TRBD2 (5 bases). Germline CDR1 SNHLY, CDR2 FYNNEI. The CDR3 spans 11 residues. CDR3 in amino acids: CVSSGGSTQYF. The CDR3 DNA follows: TGTGTCAGCAGTGGAGGTTCGACCCAGTACTTC.

The V gene is TRBV5-1, the J gene TRBJ2-2; D is uncertain. V lost 1 base and J lost 5, with 12 bases in between. This CDR3 is built from 15 residues. Germline loops: CDR1 SGHRS, CDR2 YFSETQ. The DNA for the CDR3 is TGCGCCAGCAGCTTGCAGTCTGGCTGGACCGGGGAGCTGTTTTTT. Its translation is CASSLQSGWTGELFF.

V usage is TRBV7-3 and J usage is TRBJ2-2; D unclear. The length of the CDR3 is 12 residues. With 5 bases removed from V and 6 bases from J, the gap between germline ends came to 7 bases. The germline V gene encodes CDR1 SGHTA and CDR2 FQGTGA. The CDR3 region is CASSGGSGELFF. CDR3 nucleotide sequence: TGTGCCAGCAGCGGTGGATCCGGGGAGCTGTTTTTT.

The sample holds many counts of this clonotype. The chain links TRBV20-1 to TRBJ2-1, with TRBD2 identical over 7 bases. Germline V lookup: CDR1 DFQATT, CDR2 SNEGSKA (reference sequence). This CDR3 contains 14 residues. The junction had 7 bases not matched to a gene; V was cut back by 6 bases and J by 2 bases. This CDR3 is CSAWGGRPYNEQFF. In DNA form, the CDR3 reads TGCAGTGCCTGGGGCGGGAGACCCTACAATGAGCAGTTCTTC.

This clonotype was recorded many times. The gene calls are TRBV12-3 or TRBV12-4 and TRBJ1-1; D remains unclear. Trimming cost V 6 bases and J 5 bases, with 16 bases left between them. This CDR3 is built from 14 residues. The CDR3 spells CASSPRWGFTEAFF. The CDR3 DNA is TGTGCCAGCAGCCCGAGATGGGGATTTACTGAAGCTTTCTTT.

This clonotype was detected many times. This rearrangement joins TRBV4-2 to TRBJ2-7; D remains ambiguous. The CDR3 has 18 amino acids. Trimming took off 3 bases at V and 0 bases at J, with 21 bases between the two ends. Germline assignment: CDR1 LGHNA and CDR2 YNFKEQ. The CDR3 nucleotides read TGTGCCAGCAGCCACCGGGTTATAGGGCCTTCCCTCTCCTACGAGCAGTACTTC. It yields the protein CASSHRVIGPSLSYEQYF.

This clonotype has ten or more counts. The chain employs TRBV3-1 and TRBJ2-3; 7 nucleotides match TRBD1. This CDR3 has 14 residues. After removal of 4 bases from V and 4 bases from J, the junction contained 5 bases not matched to a gene. Germline V gives CDR1 LGHDT, CDR2 YNNKEL (reference sequence). The CDR3 DNA reads as TGTGCCAGCAGCCGTCGACAGGGTGCAGATACGCAGTATTTT. This gives the protein CASSRRQGADTQYF.

This clonotype appeared many times. The rearrangement joins TRBV18 to TRBJ2-1; TRBD1 agrees at 11 bases. The germline V gene has CDR1 KGHSH and CDR2 LQKENI. After removal of 3 bases from V and 8 bases from J, the junction contained 3 bases not matched to a gene. CDR3 length equals 14 residues. The CDR3 sequence: CASSPPGQGDEQFF. The DNA of the CDR3 is TGTGCCAGCTCACCCCCGGGACAGGGGGATGAGCAGTTCTTC. Based on the CDR3 plus reference TRBV18 and TRBJ2-1, the full variable domain is NAGVMQNPRHLVRRRGQEARLRCSPMKGHSHVYWYRQLPEEGLKFMVYLQKENIIDESGMPKERFSAEFPKEGPSILRIQQVVRGDSAAYFCASSPPGQGDEQFFGPGTRLTVL.

This clonotype was picked up many times. The V call is TRBV20-1, the J call TRBJ2-5; D is possibly TRBD2 (5 bases). CDR3 length: 15 amino acids. V was clipped by 0 bases and J by 4 bases, with 15 bases between them. Germline CDR1 DFQATT, CDR2 SNEGSKA (reference sequence). In DNA, the CDR3 is TGCAGTGCTAGAGATAGGGAGCGCGTAATAGAGACCCAGTACTTC. Its protein product is CSARDRERVIETQYF.

In its sample, this clonotype was seen many times. This chain links TRBV6-5 with TRBJ2-1, with a possible D match to TRBD2 (7 bases). The CDR3 is 15 amino acids. CDR1 MNHEY and CDR2 SVGAGI come from the germline V gene. Trimming removed 0 bases at V and 8 bases at J, with 14 bases between. In DNA form, the CDR3 reads TGTGCCAGCAGTTACTCGAATAGGGGGGGGGATGAGCAGTTCTTC. It codes for CASSYSNRGGDEQFF.

This clonotype occurred many times. This chain uses TRBV12-3 or TRBV12-4 with TRBJ1-4; tentatively, D is TRBD1 (6 bases). This CDR3 is built from 16 residues. Trimming cost V 6 bases and J 4 bases, with 18 bases left between them. The CDR3 loop is CASREGGAGVNEKLFF. CDR3 DNA sequence: TGTGCCAGCAGGGAGGGCGGGGCAGGGGTTAATGAAAAACTGTTTTTT.

There are many counts of this clonotype. J is TRBJ2-1 and V is TRBV5-1, with TRBD2 matching 11 bases. V trimming: 5 bases; J trimming: 4 bases; junction bases outside the gene matches: 5. The CDR3 is 15 residues long. Germline assignment: CDR1 SGHRS and CDR2 YFSETQ. The DNA for the CDR3 is TGCGCCAGCAGTCGAAGGACTAGCGGGTACAATGAGCAGTTCTTC. Protein product: CASSRRTSGYNEQFF.

DNA for the CDR3: TGCGCCAGCAGCTTGGGGGACAGAATAGCCAAAAACATTCAGTACTTC. It translates to CASSLGDRIAKNIQYF. The chain joins TRBV5-1 to TRBJ2-4; TRBD1 matches 7 bases. The trim removed 0 bases at V and 0 bases at J, leaving 3 bases unmatched. This CDR3 contains 16 residues. Per germline, CDR1 SGHRS and CDR2 YFSETQ.

This clonotype has ten or more counts. The chain recombines TRBV7-2 with TRBJ1-2; 7 bases are a match to TRBD1. Looked up from germline, CDR1 is SGHTA and CDR2 is FQGNSA. The CDR3 is made up of 13 amino acids. J lost 3 bases, V lost 4 bases, and 2 bases had no gene match. DNA for the CDR3: TGTGCCAGCAGCTGGGACAGTGACTATGGCTACACCTTC. As protein: CASSWDSDYGYTF.

This clonotype showed up just a few times. The chain carries TRBV10-2 and TRBJ2-3; perhaps TRBD2 as D (5 bases). Between the trimmed V and J ends, which lost 6 bases and 2 bases, there was a span of 9 bases. Germline loops: CDR1 WSHSY, CDR2 SAAADI. This CDR3 region has 13 residues. Written as DNA, the CDR3 is TGCGCCAGCAGGTTAGCGAACACAGATACGCAGTATTTT. Protein sequence: CASRLANTDTQYF.

This clonotype was observed many times. The rearrangement uses TRBV4-2 and TRBJ2-2; 7 bases match TRBD2. Germline-derived CDR1 and CDR2 are LGHNA and YNFKEQ. J gave up 7 bases and V 5 bases, and 10 bases lay outside the gene matches. CDR3 size: 15 residues. The CDR3 reads CASSGRGERVGELFF. CDR3 in DNA: TGTGCCAGCAGCGGACGGGGGGAGAGGGTCGGGGAGCTGTTTTTT.

This clonotype was counted ten times or more. The chain carries TRBV10-3 and TRBJ2-3; 7 bases line up with TRBD1. The CDR3 consists of 14 residues. Trimming took 4 bases from V and 3 from J; bases not matched to a gene: 4. Germline CDR1 is ENHRY and CDR2 is SYGVKD. The chain's CDR3 is CAISATGSTDTQYF. The CDR3 DNA follows: TGTGCCATCAGTGCGACAGGGTCGACAGATACGCAGTATTTT.

This clonotype was observed many times. One junction end disagrees with the germline gene, perhaps due to a read error. The chain links TRBV5-1 to TRBJ2-3, with 10 bases that match TRBD2. Germline-derived CDR1 and CDR2 are SGHRS and YFSETQ. CDR3 length: 15 amino acids. CDR3 amino acids: CASSPPSGRGDTQYF. CDR3 nucleotides: TGCGCCAGCAGCCCGCCTAGCGGGAGAGGAGATACTCAGTATTTT.

This clonotype has at least ten counts. CDR3 nucleotide sequence: TGCAGTGCTAGAGGAGGGGGGTATGGCTACACCTTC. Encoded protein: CSARGGGYGYTF. The J gene is TRBJ1-2, the V gene TRBV20-1; TRBD1 might be the D (6 bases). The germline V gene has CDR1 DFQATT and CDR2 SNEGSKA (reference sequence). Trimming pared 1 base from V and 5 bases from J, leaving 8 bases between. This CDR3 spans 12 amino acids.